This passage covers 9 T cell receptor beta chains from one sample sequenced in a study of fetal regulatory T cell absence and autoimmunity. This table comes from immunoSEQ multiplex PCR, and its TCRdb copy is limited to in-frame clones, with some not included. The sample lists just over 45,000 clones, roughly 83% occurring once. Input material: cord blood. These receptor sequences come from a newborn boy with IPEX syndrome.

The CDR3 protein is CASSSGGFQETQYF. In DNA form, the CDR3 reads TGTGCCAGCAGTTCGGGCGGGTTCCAAGAGACCCAGTACTTC. The V call is TRBV27, the J call TRBJ2-5; D perhaps matches TRBD2 (5 bases). Looked up from germline, CDR1 is MNHEY and CDR2 is SMNVEV (reference sequence). The CDR3 extends over 14 amino acids. V lost 4 bases and J lost 1, with 10 bases in between.

The V and J genes are TRBV25-1 and TRBJ1-1; D unresolved. The V end lost 2 bases, the J end lost 9 bases, and 16 bases lay between the germline ends. The CDR3 runs 14 residues. The germline V gene has CDR1 MGHDK and CDR2 SYGVNS. The CDR3 here is CASSERPPNGKAFF. The CDR3 DNA sequence: TGTGCCAGCAGTGAAAGACCCCCAAATGGCAAAGCTTTCTTT.

The chain employs TRBV19 and TRBJ1-2; no reliable D call. The germline CDR1 and CDR2 sequences are LNHDA and SQIVND (reference sequence). The CDR3 runs 14 residues. Between the trimmed V and J ends, which lost 11 bases and 5 bases, there was a span of 21 bases. The CDR3 loop reads CASSPAPGEYGYTF. In DNA, the CDR3 is TGTGCCTCCAGCCCGGCTCCCGGGGAGTATGGCTACACCTTC.

The rearrangement joins TRBV15 to TRBJ2-6, with 8 bases identical to TRBD1. From germline, CDR1 is LNHNV and CDR2 YYDKDF (reference sequence). The CDR3 is 17 amino acids. Germline trimming cut 2 bases from V and 4 bases from J; bases unmatched to any gene: 7. The CDR3 sequence is CATSRRQGAGGANVLTF. The CDR3, as DNA: TGTGCCACCAGCAGAAGGCAGGGGGCGGGCGGGGCCAACGTCCTGACTTTC.

This clone showed up just a few times. The J gene is TRBJ2-5, the V gene TRBV5-1; the D is unclear. From germline, CDR1 is SGHRS and CDR2 YFSETQ. V gave up 1 base and J gave up 5 bases, with 6 bases separating them. The CDR3 length is 12 residues. This chain's CDR3 is CASSLPYETQYF. The DNA for the CDR3 is TGCGCCAGCAGCTTGCCATACGAGACCCAGTACTTC.

The chain couples TRBV11-3 to TRBJ2-3; D not resolved. V gave up 5 bases and J gave up 2 bases, with 5 bases separating them. This CDR3 is 12 amino acids long. Germline V gives CDR1 SGHNT, CDR2 YENEEA. The CDR3 coding sequence is TGTGCCAGCAGCGGGATCACAGATACGCAGTATTTT. Encoded protein: CASSGITDTQYF.

The rearrangement links TRBV30 to TRBJ1-6; D is ambiguous. The CDR3 is 13 amino acids. CDR1 and CDR2 from the germline V gene are GTSNPN and SVGIG (reference sequence). Trimming stripped 1 base from V and 9 bases from J, with 10 bases between. CDR3 sequence (DNA): TGTGCCTGGAGTGGGGGTATGAGTTCACCCCTCCACTTT. This codes for CAWSGGMSSPLHF.

This clone appeared a few times. The chain links TRBV11-2 to TRBJ2-7; 7 nucleotides match TRBD1. Germline V lookup: CDR1 SGHAT, CDR2 FQNNGV. Trimming at V came to 6 bases and at J to 6 bases, leaving 8 bases not matched to a gene. This CDR3 spans 13 amino acids. Here the CDR3 DNA reads TGTGCCAGCAGAGCGACAGGGAGCCGCGAGCAGTACTTC. It translates to CASRATGSREQYF. Combining the CDR3 with reference TRBV11-2 and TRBJ2-7 gives the whole variable domain EAGVAQSPRYKIIEKRQSVAFWCNPISGHATLYWYQQILGQGPKLLIQFQNNGVVDDSQLPKDRFSAERLKGVDSTLKIQPAKLEDSAVYLCASRATGSREQYFGPGTRLTVT.

The chain employs TRBV27 and TRBJ2-3, with 14 bases fitting TRBD2. The CDR3 length is 15 residues. After removal of 3 bases from V and 6 bases from J, the junction contained 2 bases not matched to a gene. CDR1 is MNHEY, CDR2 SMNVEV, per germline (reference sequence). The CDR3 coding sequence is TGTGCCAGCAGTTTGAGACTAGCGGGGGGGGATACGCAGTATTTT. It encodes CASSLRLAGGDTQYF.